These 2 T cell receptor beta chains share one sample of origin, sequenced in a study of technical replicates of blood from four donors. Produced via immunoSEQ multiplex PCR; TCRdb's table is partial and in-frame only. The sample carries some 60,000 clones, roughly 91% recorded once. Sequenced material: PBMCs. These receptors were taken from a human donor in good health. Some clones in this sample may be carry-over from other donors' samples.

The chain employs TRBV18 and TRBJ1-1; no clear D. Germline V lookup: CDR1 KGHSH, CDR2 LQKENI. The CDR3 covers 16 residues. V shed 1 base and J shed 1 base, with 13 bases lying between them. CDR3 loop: CASSPLSNRGNTEAFF. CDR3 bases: TGTGCCAGCTCACCACTCAGTAATCGGGGGAACACTGAAGCTTTCTTT.

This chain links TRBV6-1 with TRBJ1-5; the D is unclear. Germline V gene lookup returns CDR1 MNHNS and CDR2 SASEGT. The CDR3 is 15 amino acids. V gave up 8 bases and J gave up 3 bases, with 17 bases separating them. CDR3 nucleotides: TGTGCCAGCTATTCCGCTACTAATGACAATCAGCCCCAGCATTTT. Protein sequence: CASYSATNDNQPQHF.